This is a list of T cell receptor beta chains from one sample in a study of blood T cell repertoires in COVID-19. Method: immunoSEQ multiplex PCR; TCRdb's copy keeps in-frame clones and lacks some. This sample has approximately 190,000 clones, with roughly 84% found just once. The sequenced sample consisted of peripheral blood. The receptors come from a woman between 40 and 50 years old who had recovered from COVID-19. Both conserved end residues are part of each CDR3. The order of the fields is V gene, J gene, CDR3 length, clone size, D gene, CDR3 protein, CDR3 DNA. D genes are given only for firm matches. Clone size appears in some rows only: once, few, many, or a class for an expanded clone.

v_gene: TRBV7-9
j_gene: TRBJ2-4
len: 18
abundance: NA
d_gene: TRBD1
CDR3aa: CASSADRVSASGKNIQYF
CDR3nt: TGTGCCAGCAGCGCGGACAGGGTGTCAGCTTCAGGCAAAAACATTCAGTACTTC

v_gene: TRBV11-3
j_gene: TRBJ2-2
len: 16
abundance: NA
d_gene: TRBD1
CDR3aa: CASSFRTGVDTGELFF
CDR3nt: TGTGCCAGCAGCTTTCGGACAGGGGTGGACACCGGGGAGCTGTTTTTT

v_gene: TRBV28
j_gene: TRBJ2-7
len: 15
abundance: few
d_gene: TRBD1
CDR3aa: CASRGTGAISYEQYF
CDR3nt: TGTGCCAGCAGAGGGACAGGGGCTATCTCCTACGAGCAGTACTTC

v_gene: TRBV6-5
j_gene: TRBJ1-2
len: 13
abundance: NA
d_gene: TRBD1
CDR3aa: CASSRDRSWGYTF
CDR3nt: TGTGCCAGCAGTCGGGACAGGTCGTGGGGCTACACCTTC

v_gene: TRBV27
j_gene: TRBJ1-4
len: 15
abundance: once
d_gene: NA
CDR3aa: CASSLVQGGYEKLFF
CDR3nt: TGTGCCAGCAGTTTAGTTCAGGGAGGTTATGAAAAACTGTTTTTT

v_gene: TRBV28
j_gene: TRBJ1-4
len: 12
abundance: NA
d_gene: NA
CDR3aa: CASSSMAEKLFF
CDR3nt: TGTGCCAGCAGTTCAATGGCTGAAAAACTGTTTTTT

v_gene: TRBV7-2
j_gene: TRBJ2-1
len: 13
abundance: NA
d_gene: TRBD2
CDR3aa: CASGSGSDNEQFF
CDR3nt: TGTGCCAGCGGAAGCGGGAGCGACAATGAGCAGTTCTTC

v_gene: TRBV7-9
j_gene: TRBJ1-6
len: 14
abundance: NA
d_gene: NA
CDR3aa: CASSLDGFNSPLHF
CDR3nt: TGTGCCAGCAGCTTAGACGGGTTCAATTCACCCCTCCACTTT

v_gene: TRBV5-1
j_gene: TRBJ1-4
len: 14
abundance: NA
d_gene: TRBD1
CDR3aa: CASSWETGDEKLFF
CDR3nt: TGCGCCAGCAGCTGGGAGACAGGGGACGAAAAACTGTTTTTT

v_gene: TRBV7-3
j_gene: TRBJ1-1
len: 12
abundance: NA
d_gene: TRBD1
CDR3aa: CASSSNRGEAFF
CDR3nt: TGTGCCAGCAGCAGCAACAGGGGAGAAGCTTTCTTT

v_gene: TRBV24-1
j_gene: TRBJ2-7
len: 15
abundance: NA
d_gene: TRBD1
CDR3aa: CATSESGTGNNEQYF
CDR3nt: TGTGCCACCAGTGAATCCGGGACAGGGAACAACGAGCAGTACTTC

v_gene: TRBV7-9
j_gene: TRBJ2-5
len: 16
abundance: NA
d_gene: TRBD2
CDR3aa: CASSSTGTSGMETQYF
CDR3nt: TGTGCCAGCAGCTCGACCGGGACTAGCGGGATGGAGACCCAGTACTTC

v_gene: TRBV11-2
j_gene: TRBJ2-3
len: 17
abundance: NA
d_gene: TRBD2
CDR3aa: CASSLGLGGGLTDTQYF
CDR3nt: TGTGCCAGCAGCTTAGGATTAGGCGGGGGGTTGACAGATACGCAGTATTTT

v_gene: TRBV28
j_gene: TRBJ2-1
len: 14
abundance: NA
d_gene: TRBD2
CDR3aa: CASTGGVSYNEQFF
CDR3nt: TGTGCCAGCACCGGGGGGGTATCCTACAATGAGCAGTTCTTC

v_gene: TRBV19
j_gene: TRBJ2-7
len: 16
abundance: NA
d_gene: TRBD2
CDR3aa: CASSTGTSGSTYEQYF
CDR3nt: TGTGCCAGTAGTACCGGGACTAGCGGGTCTACCTACGAGCAGTACTTC

v_gene: TRBV28
j_gene: TRBJ2-2
len: 15
abundance: NA
d_gene: NA
CDR3aa: CASTLGRAGAGELFF
CDR3nt: TGTGCCAGCACCCTCGGCAGGGCTGGCGCCGGGGAGCTGTTTTTT

v_gene: TRBV5-6
j_gene: TRBJ1-2
len: 17
abundance: NA
d_gene: TRBD1
CDR3aa: CASSLLKTGGWNYGYTF
CDR3nt: TGTGCCAGCAGCTTATTAAAGACAGGGGGCTGGAACTATGGCTACACCTTC

v_gene: TRBV19
j_gene: TRBJ1-2
len: 15
abundance: NA
d_gene: TRBD1
CDR3aa: CASNSRDRGNYGYTF
CDR3nt: TGTGCCAGTAACTCCCGGGACAGGGGAAACTATGGCTACACCTTC

v_gene: TRBV5-8
j_gene: TRBJ1-5
len: 15
abundance: NA
d_gene: NA
CDR3aa: CASSDGQFVGQPQHF
CDR3nt: TGTGCCAGCAGCGACGGACAGTTCGTAGGTCAGCCCCAGCATTTT

v_gene: TRBV6-5
j_gene: TRBJ2-5
len: 16
abundance: NA
d_gene: TRBD1
CDR3aa: CASSYWSGGGQETQYF
CDR3nt: TGTGCCAGCAGTTACTGGTCAGGGGGTGGGCAAGAGACCCAGTACTTC

v_gene: TRBV3-1/TRBV3-2
j_gene: TRBJ2-1
len: 16
abundance: NA
d_gene: TRBD1
CDR3aa: CASSHWTGVSHNEQFF
CDR3nt: TGTGCCAGCAGCCACTGGACAGGGGTTTCGCACAATGAGCAGTTCTTC

v_gene: TRBV14
j_gene: TRBJ2-7
len: 17
abundance: NA
d_gene: NA
CDR3aa: CASSPLISRGGYYEQYF
CDR3nt: TGTGCCAGCAGCCCCCTCATTTCCCGAGGGGGATACTACGAGCAGTACTTC

v_gene: TRBV12-3/TRBV12-4
j_gene: TRBJ1-2
len: 13
abundance: NA
d_gene: NA
CDR3aa: CASSFEGTDGYTF
CDR3nt: TGTGCCAGCAGTTTCGAGGGAACAGATGGCTACACCTTC